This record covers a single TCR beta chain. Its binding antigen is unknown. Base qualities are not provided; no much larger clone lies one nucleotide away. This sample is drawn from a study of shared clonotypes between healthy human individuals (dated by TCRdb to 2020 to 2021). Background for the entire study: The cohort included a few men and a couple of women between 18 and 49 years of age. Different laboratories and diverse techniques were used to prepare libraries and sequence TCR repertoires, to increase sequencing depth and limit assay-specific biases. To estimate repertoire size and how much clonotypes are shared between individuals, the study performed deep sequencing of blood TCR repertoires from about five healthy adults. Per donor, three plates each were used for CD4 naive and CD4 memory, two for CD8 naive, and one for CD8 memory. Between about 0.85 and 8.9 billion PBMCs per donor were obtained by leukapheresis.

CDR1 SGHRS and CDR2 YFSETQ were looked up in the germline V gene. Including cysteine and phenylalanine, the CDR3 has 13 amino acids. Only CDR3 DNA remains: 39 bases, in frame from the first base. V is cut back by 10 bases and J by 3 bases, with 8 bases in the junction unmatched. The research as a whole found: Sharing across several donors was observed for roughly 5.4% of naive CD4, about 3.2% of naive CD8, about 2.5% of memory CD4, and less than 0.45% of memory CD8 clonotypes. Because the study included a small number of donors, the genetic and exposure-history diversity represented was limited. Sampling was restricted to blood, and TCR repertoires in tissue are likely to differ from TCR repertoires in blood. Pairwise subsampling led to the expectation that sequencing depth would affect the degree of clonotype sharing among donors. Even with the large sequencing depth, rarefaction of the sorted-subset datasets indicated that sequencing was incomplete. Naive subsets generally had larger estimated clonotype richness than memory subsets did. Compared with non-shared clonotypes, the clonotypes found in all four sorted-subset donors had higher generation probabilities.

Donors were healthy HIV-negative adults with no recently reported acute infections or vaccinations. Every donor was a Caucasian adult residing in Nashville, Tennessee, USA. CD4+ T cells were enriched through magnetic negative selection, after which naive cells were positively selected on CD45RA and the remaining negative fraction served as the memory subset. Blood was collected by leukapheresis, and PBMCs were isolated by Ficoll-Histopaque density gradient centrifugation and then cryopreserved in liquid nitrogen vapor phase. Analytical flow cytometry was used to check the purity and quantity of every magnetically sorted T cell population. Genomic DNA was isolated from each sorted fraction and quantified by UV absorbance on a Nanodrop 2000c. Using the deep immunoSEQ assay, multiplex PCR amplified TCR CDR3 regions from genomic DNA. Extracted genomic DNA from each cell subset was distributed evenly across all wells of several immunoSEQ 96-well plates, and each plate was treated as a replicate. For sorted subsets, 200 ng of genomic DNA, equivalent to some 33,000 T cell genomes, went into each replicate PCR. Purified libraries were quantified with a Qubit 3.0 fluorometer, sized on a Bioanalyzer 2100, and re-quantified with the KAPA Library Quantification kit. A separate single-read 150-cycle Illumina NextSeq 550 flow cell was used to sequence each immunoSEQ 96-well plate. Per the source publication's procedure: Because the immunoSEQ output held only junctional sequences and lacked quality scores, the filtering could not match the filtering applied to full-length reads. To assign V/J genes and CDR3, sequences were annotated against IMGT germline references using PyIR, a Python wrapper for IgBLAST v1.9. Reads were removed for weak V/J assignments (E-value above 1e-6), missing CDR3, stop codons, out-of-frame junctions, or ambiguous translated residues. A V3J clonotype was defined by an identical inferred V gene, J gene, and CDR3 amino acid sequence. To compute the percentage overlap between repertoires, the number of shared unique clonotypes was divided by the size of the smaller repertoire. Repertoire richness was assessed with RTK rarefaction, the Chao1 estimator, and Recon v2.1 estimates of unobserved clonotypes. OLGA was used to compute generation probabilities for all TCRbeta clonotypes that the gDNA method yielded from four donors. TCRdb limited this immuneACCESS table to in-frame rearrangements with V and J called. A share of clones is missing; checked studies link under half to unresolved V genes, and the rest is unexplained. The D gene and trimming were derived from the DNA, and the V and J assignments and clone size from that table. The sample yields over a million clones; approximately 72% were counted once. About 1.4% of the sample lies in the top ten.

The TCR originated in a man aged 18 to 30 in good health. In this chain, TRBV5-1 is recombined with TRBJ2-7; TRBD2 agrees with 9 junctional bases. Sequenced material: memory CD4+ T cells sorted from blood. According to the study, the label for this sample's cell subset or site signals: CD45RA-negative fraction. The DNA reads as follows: TGCGCCTCCGGGCTAGCGGGGAACTACGAGCAGTACTTC. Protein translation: CASGLAGNYEQYF.